This TCR beta chain was retrieved from a study of blood T cell repertoires in COVID-19 (dated by TCRdb to about 2020). Study-level background: Collaborator samples came from the United States, Italy and Spain and covered acute and convalescent phases of COVID-19. Subjects who had been exposed to COVID-19, were actively infected with it, or had recovered from it provided the deeply sampled blood TCRbeta repertoires that made up the dataset. The material from the prospective study consisted of cDNA or gDNA derived from T cells, B-cell-depleted T cells, or PBMCs. Where available, HLA class I and class II types were taken from metadata supplied by the sample provider and were not determined by assay-based typing. The sample metadata nearly always contained a de-identified subject ID, COVID-19 status, age in years and sex. The samples were drawn from two sources: the first 160 participants of the ongoing ImmuneRACE study, and 1,200 or so subjects contributed by 6 global collaborators. The repertoires were made available in a free public database intended to serve as a resource for research on the immune response to SARS-CoV-2.

The immunoSEQ Assay, a bias-controlled multiplex PCR, was used to amplify TCRbeta CDR3 regions from genomic DNA. In the paper's pipeline: Within the assay, amplification of reference gene primers was used to estimate how many nucleated cells each sample contained. To quantify the absolute abundance of each unique TCRbeta CDR3 rearrangement, sequence reads were collapsed and filtered. For each sample, productive Simpson clonality was calculated by taking the square root of Simpson's diversity index across productive rearrangements. This is the immuneACCESS table as TCRdb keeps it, with only in-frame sequences that have V and J called. A part of the clones is gone; compared with another copy, unresolved V genes explain less than half, and the rest is unexplained. V, J and clone size reflect that table, while D and trimming were determined from the DNA. The sample data list under 200,000 clones, and roughly 80% of these were observed just once. Of the sample, 7% to 10% is held by the ten largest clones.

Each collaborating institution followed its own protocols to collect whole blood in K2EDTA tubes. For TCRbeta analysis, collaborators shipped samples as frozen whole blood, isolated PBMCs, or DNA extracted from either of those sample types. A word on this clone: What antigen it recognizes has not been identified. There are no base qualities to consult, and no much larger clone falls within one base.

General findings and caveats noted by the study authors: How much clinical and demographic metadata was included differed by source and by participant, and the metadata was provided uncurated.

The specimen was peripheral blood. The TCR sequence derives from a man aged 55 to 70 with acute or convalescent COVID-19.

At the DNA level, the sequence is TGCGCCAGCAGCTTGAGCGCCAGGGGGTTAAGTTCGGGCACAGATACGCAGTATTTT. This yields the protein CASSLSARGLSSGTDTQYF. The V and J segments used are TRBV5-1 and TRBJ2-3, with 7 middle bases fitting TRBD1. The germline V gene provides CDR1 SGHRS and CDR2 YFSETQ. The CDR3 covers 19 residues, taking in both the cysteine and the phenylalanine. Of all the DNA, just the CDR3 is kept, 57 bases in frame from base 1. Trimming removed 1 base from V and 1 base from J; the gene matches leave 15 bases unexplained. Reference TRBV5-1 and TRBJ2-3 genes cover what lies past the CDR3, so the full variable domain is KAGVTQTPRYLIKTRGQQVTLSCSPISGHRSVSWYQQTPGQGLQFLFEYFSETQRNKGNFPGRFSGRQFSNSRSEMNVSTLELGDSALYLCASSLSARGLSSGTDTQYFGPGTRLTVL.